The 26 T cell receptor beta chains given below trace back to one sample, sequenced in a study of blood T cell repertoires in COVID-19. The repertoire was sequenced with immunoSEQ multiplex PCR; TCRdb's copy has only in-frame clones and lacks some. Seen here are about 150,000 clones, 70% to 90% observed once, and the top ten hold roughly 1.9%. The sequenced sample was peripheral blood. The receptors shown here come from a man aged 45-65 years who had recovered from COVID-19.

V usage is TRBV29-1 and J usage is TRBJ2-7; 9 bases match TRBD1. Germline CDR1 is SQVTM and CDR2 is ANQGSEA. The CDR3 has 14 residues. The V and J ends lost 4 bases and 3 bases, in that order; junction bases with no gene match: 7. Written as DNA, the CDR3 is TGCAGCGTTGGAAATACAGGGGGCTTCTACGAGCAGTACTTC. Translated: CSVGNTGGFYEQYF.

This clone was found a few times. J is TRBJ2-1 and V is TRBV27; possible D gene TRBD1, 5 bases. The germline CDR1 and CDR2 sequences are MNHEY and SMNVEV (reference sequence). The CDR3 extends over 16 amino acids. V lost 2 bases and J lost 0, with 11 bases in between. The CDR3 region is CASSLRQTSSYNEQFF. CDR3 bases: TGTGCCAGCAGTTTACGACAGACCTCCTCCTACAATGAGCAGTTCTTC.

The V call is TRBV25-1, the J call TRBJ2-2; possibly TRBD2 for D (5 bases). The CDR3 has 14 amino acids. Per the germline V gene, CDR1 is MGHDK and CDR2 is SYGVNS. The V and J ends lost 3 bases and 6 bases respectively, with 11 bases between them. CDR3 region: CASSDSRVSGELFF. In DNA, the CDR3 is TGTGCCAGCAGTGATTCGAGGGTTTCCGGGGAGCTGTTTTTT. Full variable domain (missing parts from reference TRBV25-1 and TRBJ2-2): EADIYQTPRYLVIGTGKKITLECSQTMGHDKMYWYQQDPGMELHLIHYSYGVNSTEKGDLSSESTVSRIRTEHFPLTLESARPSHTSQYLCASSDSRVSGELFFGEGSRLTVL.

This chain uses TRBV5-3 with TRBJ2-3; TRBD2 matches at 8 bases. TRBV5-3 is noted as an ORF with a role that remains uncertain. After removal of 0 bases from V and 5 bases from J, the junction contained 5 bases not matched to a gene. The CDR3 sequence is 15 residues long. The CDR3 sequence: CARSLGEAGEDTQYF. As DNA, the CDR3 is TGTGCCAGAAGCTTGGGGGAAGCGGGAGAAGATACGCAGTATTTT.

V usage is TRBV24-1 and J usage is TRBJ2-7, with 7 nucleotides matching TRBD2. Unmatched junction bases numbered 0, after V lost 1 base and J lost 7 bases. The CDR3 totals 12 residues. Germline CDR1 reads KGHDR; CDR2 reads SFDVKD. The CDR3 loop is CATSDLAGEQYF. DNA of the CDR3: TGTGCCACCAGTGATTTAGCGGGGGAGCAGTACTTC.

V usage is TRBV5-4 and J usage is TRBJ2-3, with D possibly matching TRBD2 (5 bases). This CDR3 spans 16 amino acids. The V end was cut by 1 base, the J end by 2 bases, with 14 bases between. Germline V CDR1 and CDR2: SGHNT, YYREEE (reference sequence). Here the CDR3 reads CASSLKVGEPTDTQYF. The CDR3 DNA reads as TGTGCCAGCAGCTTGAAGGTGGGAGAACCCACAGATACGCAGTATTTT.

The chain joins TRBV24-1 to TRBJ2-1; TRBD2 aligns across 7 bases. In germline, CDR1 is KGHDR, CDR2 SFDVKD. The CDR3 runs 16 residues. V was pared by 3 bases and J by 3 bases, with 7 bases of the junction left unmatched. CDR3 in DNA: TGTGCCACCAGTGATCCCGCAGCGGGAATCTACAATGAGCAGTTCTTC. Amino acid sequence: CATSDPAAGIYNEQFF.

The chain joins TRBV29-1 to TRBJ1-1, with 7 bases that match TRBD1. Trimming at V came to 3 bases and at J to 6 bases, leaving 7 bases not matched to a gene. CDR3 length: 13 amino acids. Germline V gives CDR1 SQVTM, CDR2 ANQGSEA. Here the CDR3 reads CSVEVTGIPEAFF. DNA of the CDR3: TGCAGCGTTGAGGTGACAGGGATACCTGAAGCTTTCTTT.

The rearrangement uses TRBV18 and TRBJ2-2; D gene unclear. Trimming left V 2 bases short and J 6 bases short, with 7 bases between. CDR3 length: 13 amino acids. Per germline, CDR1 KGHSH and CDR2 LQKENI. CDR3 nucleotides: TGTGCCAGCTCACCATCGGTCGCCGGGGAGCTGTTTTTT. Translated, it gives CASSPSVAGELFF. The entire variable domain, with the rest obtained from reference TRBV18 and TRBJ2-2, is as follows: NAGVMQNPRHLVRRRGQEARLRCSPMKGHSHVYWYRQLPEEGLKFMVYLQKENIIDESGMPKERFSAEFPKEGPSILRIQQVVRGDSAAYFCASSPSVAGELFFGEGSRLTVL.

The chain carries TRBV2 and TRBJ1-2; perhaps TRBD1 as D (6 bases). V lost 9 bases to trimming and J lost 0 bases, with 11 bases between them. The CDR3 has 13 residues. Germline V gene sequence: CDR1 SNHLY, CDR2 FYNNEI. The chain's CDR3 is CARRQASNYGYTF. CDR3 in DNA: TGTGCCAGGAGACAGGCCTCTAACTATGGCTACACCTTC.

The genes are TRBV6-1 and TRBJ1-2; tentative D call: TRBD1 (5 bases). Per germline, CDR1 MNHNS and CDR2 SASEGT. This CDR3 contains 14 residues. V was clipped by 1 base and J by 8 bases, with 14 bases between them. The CDR3: CASSEGEGAGGYTF. The CDR3 bases are TGTGCCAGCAGTGAAGGAGAAGGGGCCGGGGGCTACACCTTC.

This chain joins TRBV9 and TRBJ1-1; D perhaps matches TRBD1 (6 bases). This CDR3 region has 14 residues. Trimming shortened V by 3 bases and J by 1 base, and 10 bases separated the two germline ends. Germline V gives CDR1 SGDLS, CDR2 YYNGEE. The CDR3 DNA reads TGTGCCAGCAGCGCCCGGGACACGAACACTGAAGCTTTCTTT. It yields the protein CASSARDTNTEAFF. Drawing the rest from reference TRBV9 and TRBJ1-1, the complete variable domain is DSGVTQTPKHLITATGQRVTLRCSPRSGDLSVYWYQQSLDQGLQFLIQYYNGEERAKGNILERFSAQQFPDLHSELNLSSLELGDSALYFCASSARDTNTEAFFGQGTRLTVV.

The chain carries TRBV20-1 and TRBJ2-1; D is unclear. The V gene lost 1 base and the J gene lost 6 bases, with 4 bases spanning the gap. Germline loops: CDR1 DFQATT, CDR2 SNEGSKA (reference sequence). CDR3 length: 11 amino acids. The CDR3 loop reads CSARVSNEQFF. For the CDR3, the DNA is TGCAGTGCTAGAGTCTCCAATGAGCAGTTCTTC.

V gene TRBV10-3 combines with J gene TRBJ2-7; TRBD2 agrees at 8 bases. There are 15 residues in the CDR3. The germline V gene has CDR1 ENHRY and CDR2 SYGVKD. With 8 bases clipped from V and 0 bases from J, the junction kept 9 bases outside the gene matches. In DNA form, the CDR3 reads TGTGCCATCGCTACACGAAGCGGGAGCTCCTACGAGCAGTACTTC. Amino acid sequence: CAIATRSGSSYEQYF.

The chain has TRBV6-1 and TRBJ1-2; unclear D gene. The V gene lost 1 base and the J gene lost 6 bases, with 12 bases spanning the gap. This CDR3 spans 14 amino acids. CDR1 is MNHNS, CDR2 SASEGT, per germline. CDR3 nucleotide sequence: TGTGCCAGCAGTGAAGTTTCGGCGGTTAATGGCTACACCTTC. It codes for CASSEVSAVNGYTF.

This chain connects TRBV18 to TRBJ1-3, with 9 bases that match TRBD1. J lost 0 bases, V lost 3 bases, and 6 bases had no gene match. The CDR3 covers 17 residues. CDR1 KGHSH and CDR2 LQKENI come from the germline V gene. The CDR3 bases are TGTGCCAGCTCACCCATGCCGGGACAGGGCTCTGGAAACACCATATATTTT. It translates to CASSPMPGQGSGNTIYF. Using reference TRBV18 and TRBJ1-3 for the parts outside the CDR3, the full variable domain is NAGVMQNPRHLVRRRGQEARLRCSPMKGHSHVYWYRQLPEEGLKFMVYLQKENIIDESGMPKERFSAEFPKEGPSILRIQQVVRGDSAAYFCASSPMPGQGSGNTIYFGEGSWLTVV.

Worth noting for this clone: Other DNA sequences in the same sample also yield this CDR3. The rearrangement joins TRBV5-1 to TRBJ1-2; D is uncertain. Germline V lookup: CDR1 SGHRS, CDR2 YFSETQ. The CDR3 loop spans 13 amino acids. Deletions cut 0 bases from V and 1 base from J, with 4 bases between. CDR3 nucleotides: TGCGCCAGCAGCTTGGACGGTAACTATGGCTACACCTTC. Its protein is CASSLDGNYGYTF.

This clone was detected only once. This sequence joins TRBV7-2 and TRBJ2-7; tentative D call: TRBD1 (5 bases). Per germline, CDR1 SGHTA and CDR2 FQGNSA. V lost 5 bases and J lost 2, with 10 bases in between. The CDR3 totals 13 residues. DNA of the CDR3: TGTGCCAGCAGCATTGACAGAACCTACGAGCAGTACTTC. Its translation is CASSIDRTYEQYF.

CDR3 protein: CASSGTSAESYNEQFF. CDR3 coding DNA: TGTGCCAGCTCAGGAACTAGTGCGGAATCCTACAATGAGCAGTTCTTC. V is TRBV18 and J is TRBJ2-1, with D perhaps TRBD2 (5 bases). Trimming pared 5 bases from V and 1 base from J, leaving 15 bases between. Germline V lookup: CDR1 KGHSH, CDR2 LQKENI. The CDR3 is 16 residues long.

The chain uses TRBV14 and TRBJ2-6, with 7 bases identical to TRBD1. The CDR3 is 17 amino acids. V shed 0 bases, J shed 2 bases, and the junction held 4 bases outside the gene matches. The germline V gene encodes CDR1 SGHDN and CDR2 FVKESK. DNA of the CDR3: TGTGCCAGCAGCCAAGACGAGACAGGGACTGGGGCCAACGTCCTGACTTTC. It yields the protein CASSQDETGTGANVLTF. Looking up the rest from reference TRBV14 and TRBJ2-6 gives the full variable domain: EAGVTQFPSHSVIEKGQTVTLRCDPISGHDNLYWYRRVMGKEIKFLLHFVKESKQDESGMPNNRFLAERTGGTYSTLKVQPAELEDSGVYFCASSQDETGTGANVLTFGAGSRLTVL.

The chain employs TRBV4-2 and TRBJ2-1; TRBD2 aligns across 12 bases. CDR3 length: 15 residues. Losses at the gene ends were 3 bases for V and 9 bases for J; bases not matched to a gene: 6. Per germline, CDR1 LGHNA and CDR2 YNFKEQ. CDR3 sequence reads: CASSQSSGGAGEQFF. DNA of the CDR3: TGTGCCAGCAGCCAGTCTAGCGGGGGGGCGGGTGAGCAGTTCTTC.

The chain links TRBV5-1 to TRBJ1-1; 7 bases are a match to TRBD1. V trimming: 5 bases; J trimming: 0 bases; junction bases outside the gene matches: 4. Per germline, CDR1 SGHRS and CDR2 YFSETQ. This CDR3 comprises 14 residues. DNA of the CDR3: TGCGCCAGCAGATCCGGGACAGTGAACACTGAAGCTTTCTTT. Its translation is CASRSGTVNTEAFF.

The chain has TRBV7-9 and TRBJ2-3; D possibly corresponds to TRBD1 (6 bases). Germline-derived CDR1 and CDR2 are SEHNR and FQNEAQ (reference sequence). V lost 3 bases, J lost 0 bases, and 13 bases lay in between. The length of the CDR3 is 16 residues. This CDR3 is CASSLVTGPSTDTQYF. As DNA, the CDR3 is TGTGCCAGCAGCTTGGTCACAGGGCCTAGCACAGATACGCAGTATTTT.

The rearrangement joins TRBV5-4 to TRBJ1-6; TRBD1 agrees at 11 bases. V lost 6 bases, J lost 7 bases, and 3 bases stayed unmatched. CDR1 is SGHNT and CDR2 is YYREEE in the germline V gene (reference sequence). The CDR3 runs 14 residues. CDR3: CASTRDRGNSPLHF. The DNA for the CDR3 is TGTGCCAGCACCCGGGACAGGGGGAATTCACCCCTCCACTTT.

The chain is built from TRBV7-6 and TRBJ1-3, with D perhaps TRBD1 (6 bases). CDR1 SGHVS and CDR2 FNYEAQ come from the germline V gene. Trimming took 5 bases from V and 0 from J, leaving 14 bases between them. The CDR3 loop spans 16 amino acids. Here the CDR3 DNA reads TGTGCCAGCAGCCCGCCAGGACAGCTCTCTGGAAACACCATATATTTT. Residues: CASSPPGQLSGNTIYF.

The V call is TRBV9, the J call TRBJ2-1; 8 bases line up with TRBD2. J gave up 4 bases and V 0 bases, and 3 bases lay outside the gene matches. Germline CDR1 SGDLS, CDR2 YYNGEE. The CDR3 contains 15 residues. The CDR3 reads CASSVGLASYNEQFF. The CDR3 DNA reads TGTGCCAGCAGCGTAGGACTAGCGTCGTACAATGAGCAGTTCTTC.